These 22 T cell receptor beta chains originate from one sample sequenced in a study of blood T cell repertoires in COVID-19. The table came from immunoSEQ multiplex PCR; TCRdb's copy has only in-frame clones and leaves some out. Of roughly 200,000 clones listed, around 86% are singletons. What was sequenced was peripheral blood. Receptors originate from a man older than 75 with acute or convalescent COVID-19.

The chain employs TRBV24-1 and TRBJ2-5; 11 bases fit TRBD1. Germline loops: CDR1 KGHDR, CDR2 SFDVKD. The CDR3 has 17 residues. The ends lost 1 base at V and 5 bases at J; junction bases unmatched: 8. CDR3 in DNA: TGTGCCACCAGTGATTTCCCCAGGACAGGGGGCGCGGAGACCCAGTACTTC. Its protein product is CATSDFPRTGGAETQYF.

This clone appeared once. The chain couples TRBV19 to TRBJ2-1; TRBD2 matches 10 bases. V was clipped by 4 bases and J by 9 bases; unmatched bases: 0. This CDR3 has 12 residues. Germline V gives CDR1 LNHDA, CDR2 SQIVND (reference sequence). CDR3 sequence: CASSTSGSEQFF. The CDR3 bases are TGTGCCAGTAGTACTAGCGGGAGTGAGCAGTTCTTC.

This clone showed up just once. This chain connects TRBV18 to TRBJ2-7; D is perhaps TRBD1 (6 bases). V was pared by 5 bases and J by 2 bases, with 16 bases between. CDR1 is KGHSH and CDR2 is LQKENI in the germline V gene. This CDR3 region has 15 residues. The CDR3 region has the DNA TGTGCCAGCTCAGCGAGGGACACCCGGACCTACGAGCAGTACTTC. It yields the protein CASSARDTRTYEQYF.

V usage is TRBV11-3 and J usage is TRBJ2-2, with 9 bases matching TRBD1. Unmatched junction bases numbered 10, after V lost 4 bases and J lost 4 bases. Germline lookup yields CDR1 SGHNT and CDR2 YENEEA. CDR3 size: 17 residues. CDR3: CASSYHRGRGGTGELFF. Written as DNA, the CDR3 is TGTGCCAGCAGCTATCACAGGGGGCGCGGAGGCACCGGGGAGCTGTTTTTT.

CDR3 amino acids: CATWRGITEAFF. CDR3 coding DNA: TGCGCCACGTGGAGGGGAATCACTGAAGCTTTCTTT. The chain links TRBV10-2 to TRBJ1-1, with D perhaps matching TRBD1 (5 bases). Germline CDR1 WSHSY, CDR2 SAAADI. Trimming pared 10 bases from V and 4 bases from J, leaving 13 bases between. The length of the CDR3 is 12 residues.

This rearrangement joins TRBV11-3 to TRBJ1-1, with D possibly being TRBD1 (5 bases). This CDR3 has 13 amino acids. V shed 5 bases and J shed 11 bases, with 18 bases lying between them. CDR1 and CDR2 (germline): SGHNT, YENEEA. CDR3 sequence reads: CASSSLEVGVAFF. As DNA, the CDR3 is TGTGCCAGCAGCAGCTTAGAAGTAGGGGTTGCTTTCTTT.

This CDR3 reads CASSLWTPPEQFF. The CDR3 DNA is TGTGCCAGCAGTCTCTGGACTCCCCCCGAGCAGTTCTTC. The V gene is TRBV28, the J gene TRBJ2-1, with D possibly TRBD2 on 5 matching bases. The germline V gene encodes CDR1 MDHEN and CDR2 SYDVKM. The CDR3 covers 13 residues. Trimming removed 5 bases at V and 10 bases at J, with 15 bases between.

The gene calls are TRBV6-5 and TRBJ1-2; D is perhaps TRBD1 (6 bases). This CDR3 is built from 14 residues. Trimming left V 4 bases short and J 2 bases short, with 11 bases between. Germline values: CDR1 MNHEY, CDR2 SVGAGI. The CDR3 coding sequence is TGTGCCAGCAGTTTAGGACAGTTCAACTATGGCTACACCTTC. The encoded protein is CASSLGQFNYGYTF.

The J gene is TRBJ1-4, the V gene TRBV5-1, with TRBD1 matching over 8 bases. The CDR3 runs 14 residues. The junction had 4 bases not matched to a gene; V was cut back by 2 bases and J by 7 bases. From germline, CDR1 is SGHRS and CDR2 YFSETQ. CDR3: CASSFSGGREKLFF. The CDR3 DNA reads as TGCGCCAGCAGCTTTTCAGGGGGCCGTGAAAAACTGTTTTTT.

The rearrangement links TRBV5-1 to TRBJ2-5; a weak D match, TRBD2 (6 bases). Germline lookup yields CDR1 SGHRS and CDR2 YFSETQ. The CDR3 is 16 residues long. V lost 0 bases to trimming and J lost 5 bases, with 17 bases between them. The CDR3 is CASSLAAAGRTETQYF. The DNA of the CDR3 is TGCGCCAGCAGCTTGGCGGCTGCGGGGAGGACGGAGACCCAGTACTTC.

DNA for the CDR3: TGTGCCAGTAGTATGGCGGGGAGCGGGCCCCAGCATTTT. This encodes CASSMAGSGPQHF. This chain connects TRBV19 to TRBJ1-5; D remains unclear. Trimming removed 3 bases from V and 9 bases from J, with 12 bases in between. The CDR3 is made up of 13 amino acids. Germline V gives CDR1 LNHDA, CDR2 SQIVND (reference sequence).

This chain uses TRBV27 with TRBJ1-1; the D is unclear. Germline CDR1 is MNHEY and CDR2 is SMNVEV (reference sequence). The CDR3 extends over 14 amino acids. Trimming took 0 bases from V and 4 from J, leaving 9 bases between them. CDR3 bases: TGTGCCAGCAGTTTATCGGCGGTGAGCACTGAAGCTTTCTTT. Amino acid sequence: CASSLSAVSTEAFF.

The CDR3 reads CASSYGLRGNNNEQFF. CDR3 sequence (DNA): TGTGCCAGCAGTTACGGGCTTAGGGGGAACAACAATGAGCAGTTCTTC. The chain employs TRBV6-2 or TRBV6-3 and TRBJ2-1, with a weak D call TRBD1 (6 bases). Germline-derived CDR1 and CDR2 are MNHEY and SVGEGT. V was trimmed by 2 bases and J by 5 bases, leaving 16 bases between them. CDR3 length: 16 residues.

In nucleotides, the CDR3 is TGTGCCAGCAGCACCTCTAGGGAGGTAAGGTACAATGAGCAGTTCTTC. Translated: CASSTSREVRYNEQFF. The rearrangement joins TRBV11-3 to TRBJ2-1, with D possibly being TRBD2 (6 bases). Between the trimmed V and J ends, which lost 5 bases and 4 bases, there was a span of 18 bases. The length of the CDR3 is 16 residues. Germline V gene sequence: CDR1 SGHNT, CDR2 YENEEA.

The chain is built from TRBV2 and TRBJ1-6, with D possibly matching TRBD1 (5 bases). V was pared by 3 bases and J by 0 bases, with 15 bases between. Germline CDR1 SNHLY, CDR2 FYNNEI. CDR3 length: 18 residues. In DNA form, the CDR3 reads TGTGCCAGCAGTGACATACAGGTCCCAAGCTCCTATAATTCACCCCTCCACTTT. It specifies CASSDIQVPSSYNSPLHF.

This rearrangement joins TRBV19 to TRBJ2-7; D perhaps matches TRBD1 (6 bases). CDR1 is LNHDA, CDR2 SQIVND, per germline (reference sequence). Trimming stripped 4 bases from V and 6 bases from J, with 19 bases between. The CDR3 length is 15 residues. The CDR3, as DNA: TGTGCCAGTAGTAGTACCCCAGGGGCATCGGTCGAGCAGTACTTC. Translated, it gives CASSSTPGASVEQYF.

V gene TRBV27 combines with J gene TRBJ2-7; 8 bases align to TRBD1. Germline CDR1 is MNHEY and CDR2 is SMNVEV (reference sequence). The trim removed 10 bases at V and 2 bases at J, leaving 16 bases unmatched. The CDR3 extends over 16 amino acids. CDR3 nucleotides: TGTGCCACCTCACCCCCCGACAGGGGCGCTCCCTACGAGCAGTACTTC. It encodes CATSPPDRGAPYEQYF.

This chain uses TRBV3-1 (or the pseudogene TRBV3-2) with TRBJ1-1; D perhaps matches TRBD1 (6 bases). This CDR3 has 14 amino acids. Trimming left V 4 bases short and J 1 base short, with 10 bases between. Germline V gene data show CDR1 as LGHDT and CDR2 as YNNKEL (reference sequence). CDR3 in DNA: TGTGCCAGCAGCCCTACAGGGAGGAACACTGAAGCTTTCTTT. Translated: CASSPTGRNTEAFF.

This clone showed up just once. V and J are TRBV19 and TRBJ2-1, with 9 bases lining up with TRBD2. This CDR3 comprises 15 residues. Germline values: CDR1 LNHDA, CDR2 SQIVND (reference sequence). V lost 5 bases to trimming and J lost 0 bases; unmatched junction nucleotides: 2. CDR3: CASSYSGSSYNEQFF. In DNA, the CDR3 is TGTGCCAGTAGTTATAGCGGGAGCTCCTACAATGAGCAGTTCTTC.

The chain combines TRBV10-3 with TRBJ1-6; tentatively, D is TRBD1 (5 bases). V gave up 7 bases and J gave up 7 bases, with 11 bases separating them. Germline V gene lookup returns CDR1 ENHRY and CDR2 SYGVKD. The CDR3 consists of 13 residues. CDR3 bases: TGTGCCATCACCGGGACTTTGAATTCACCCCTCCACTTT. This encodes CAITGTLNSPLHF.

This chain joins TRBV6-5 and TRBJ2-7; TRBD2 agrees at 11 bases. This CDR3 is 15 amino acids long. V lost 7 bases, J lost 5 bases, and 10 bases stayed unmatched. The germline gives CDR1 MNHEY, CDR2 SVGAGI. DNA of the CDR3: TGTGCCAGCACCAAAATAGCGGGAGGGCCGAACGAGCAGTACTTC. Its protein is CASTKIAGGPNEQYF.

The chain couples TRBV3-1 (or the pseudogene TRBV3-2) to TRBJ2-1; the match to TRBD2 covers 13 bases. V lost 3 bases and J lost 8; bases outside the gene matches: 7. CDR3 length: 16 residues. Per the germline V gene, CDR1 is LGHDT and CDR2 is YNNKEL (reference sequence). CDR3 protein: CASSQWTSGRRDEQFF. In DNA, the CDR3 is TGTGCCAGCAGCCAGTGGACTAGCGGGAGAAGGGATGAGCAGTTCTTC.